What follows are 25 T cell receptor beta chains derived from one specimen sequenced in a study of glioma-infiltrating T cells after dendritic cell vaccination. Generated by immunoSEQ multiplex PCR, the TCRdb table keeps only in-frame clones and is missing some. Among about 21,000 clones listed, 79% were seen once. Sequencing was performed on blood, taken before dendritic cell vaccination. Source of these receptors: a human donor with glioblastoma.

The V call is TRBV6-5, the J call TRBJ1-2; perhaps TRBD1 as D (6 bases). CDR3 length: 15 residues. Germline lookup yields CDR1 MNHEY and CDR2 SVGAGI. V lost 3 bases and J 7 bases, leaving 18 bases between the germline ends. CDR3 sequence reads: CASSYRVRGFGGYTF. The CDR3 DNA is TGTGCCAGCAGTTATCGGGTCAGGGGTTTCGGTGGCTACACCTTC.

This clone was observed a handful of times. The V call is TRBV27, the J call TRBJ2-3; 7 bases match TRBD2. The V and J ends lost 7 bases and 8 bases, in that order; junction bases with no gene match: 6. The CDR3 loop spans 12 amino acids. In germline, CDR1 is MNHEY, CDR2 SMNVEV (reference sequence). The CDR3 region is CASITPGGTQYF. CDR3 nucleotide sequence: TGTGCCAGCATCACACCGGGGGGTACGCAGTATTTT.

The CDR3 region is CASSEYDTLTDTQYF. As DNA, the CDR3 is TGTGCCAGCAGTGAATATGACACTCTCACAGATACGCAGTATTTT. The chain joins TRBV25-1 to TRBJ2-3; D is unresolved. The CDR3 contains 15 residues. The V end lost 0 bases, the J end lost 2 bases, and 9 bases lay between the germline ends. The germline CDR1 and CDR2 sequences are MGHDK and SYGVNS.

This rearrangement joins TRBV9 to TRBJ2-7; possible D gene TRBD2, 6 bases. Germline V gene data show CDR1 as SGDLS and CDR2 as YYNGEE. The CDR3 length is 13 residues. The V end lost 5 bases, the J end lost 3 bases, and 12 bases lay between the germline ends. The CDR3 is CASRPDGSYEQYF. CDR3 in DNA: TGTGCCAGCAGACCCGACGGGAGCTACGAGCAGTACTTC.

The rearrangement links TRBV6-5 to TRBJ1-1, with D unresolved. Germline V gene lookup returns CDR1 MNHEY and CDR2 SVGAGI. The germline V and J ends were trimmed by 7 bases and 5 bases, with 14 bases remaining between them. The CDR3 consists of 13 residues. The CDR3 here is CASNRGGITEAFF. The CDR3 DNA is TGTGCCAGCAACCGGGGAGGGATTACTGAAGCTTTCTTT.

The chain has TRBV4-1 and TRBJ2-3, with 11 bases matching TRBD2. V lost 3 bases, J lost 3 bases, and 5 bases stayed unmatched. Germline V gene lookup returns CDR1 MGHRA and CDR2 YSYEKL. CDR3 length: 16 amino acids. CDR3 nucleotide sequence: TGCGCCAGCAGCCACCTGAGGACTAGCGGGACAGATACGCAGTATTTT. Protein: CASSHLRTSGTDTQYF.

The chain joins TRBV18 to TRBJ2-3; 9 nucleotides line up with TRBD1. Germline values: CDR1 KGHSH, CDR2 LQKENI. The ends lost 6 bases at V and 8 bases at J; junction bases unmatched: 9. The CDR3 has 14 residues. In DNA form, the CDR3 reads TGTGCCAGCTCTCTTGGACAGGGGTCGACTACGCAGTATTTT. Amino acids: CASSLGQGSTTQYF.

The chain links TRBV7-6 to TRBJ2-7; TRBD1 agrees at 8 bases. The CDR3 runs 15 residues. Germline trimming cut 5 bases from V and 6 bases from J; bases unmatched to any gene: 12. Germline V CDR1 and CDR2: SGHVS, FNYEAQ. The CDR3: CASSQGGSGGSEQYF. CDR3 in DNA: TGTGCCAGCAGCCAGGGAGGTTCAGGGGGCAGCGAGCAGTACTTC. Complete variable domain (other parts from reference TRBV7-6 and TRBJ2-7): GAGVSQSPRYKVTKRGQDVALRCDPISGHVSLYWYRQALGQGPEFLTYFNYEAQQDKSGLPNDRFSAERPEGSISTLTIQRTEQRDSAMYRCASSQGGSGGSEQYFGPGTRLTVT.

The chain carries TRBV30 and TRBJ1-4; maybe TRBD1 (6 bases). CDR3 length: 15 residues. Trimming stripped 0 bases from V and 4 bases from J, with 12 bases between. Germline V gene lookup returns CDR1 GTSNPN and CDR2 SVGIG (reference sequence). The CDR3 coding sequence is TGTGCCTGGAGTGTTGATACAGGGAGTAATGAAAAACTGTTTTTT. Protein: CAWSVDTGSNEKLFF.

Only one count was recorded for this clone. At one end, the junction sequence differs from germline, possibly due to a read error. The sample contains more than one DNA sequence encoding this CDR3. The chain is built from TRBV6-1 and TRBJ1-6; 7 bases line up with TRBD1. CDR1 and CDR2 (germline): MNHNS, SASEGT. The CDR3 loop spans 15 amino acids. Written as DNA, the CDR3 is TGTGCCAGCAGGGACAGGAGCTCCTATAATTCCCCCCTCCACTTT. Translated, it gives CASRDRSSYNSPLHF.

The V gene is TRBV7-9, the J gene TRBJ2-2; TRBD1 matches at 10 bases. The ends lost 5 bases at V and 6 bases at J; junction bases unmatched: 6. There are 15 residues in the CDR3. Germline V CDR1 and CDR2: SEHNR, FQNEAQ (reference sequence). The CDR3 here is CASSHRDRGAGELFF. CDR3 nucleotide sequence: TGTGCCAGCAGCCACCGGGACAGGGGTGCCGGGGAGCTGTTTTTT.

The chain uses TRBV28 and TRBJ1-5; D unresolved. The CDR3 loop spans 15 amino acids. The germline gives CDR1 MDHEN, CDR2 SYDVKM. Deletions cut 6 bases from V and 3 bases from J, with 15 bases between. This CDR3 reads CASSGWEGNNQPQHF. The DNA for the CDR3 is TGTGCCAGCAGCGGGTGGGAGGGAAACAATCAGCCCCAGCATTTT. Using reference TRBV28 and TRBJ1-5 for the parts outside the CDR3, the full variable domain is DVKVTQSSRYLVKRTGEKVFLECVQDMDHENMFWYRQDPGLGLRLIYFSYDVKMKEKGDIPEGYSVSREKKERFSLILESASTNQTSMYLCASSGWEGNNQPQHFGDGTRLSIL.

As regards this clone: Other DNA sequences in the sample encode the same CDR3. V gene TRBV9 combines with J gene TRBJ1-1; 7 nucleotides agree with TRBD1. The CDR3 has 15 amino acids. Germline V gives CDR1 SGDLS, CDR2 YYNGEE. V lost 0 bases, J lost 4 bases, and 6 bases stayed unmatched. In DNA form, the CDR3 reads TGTGCCAGCAGCGTAGAAGGGGGCCGAGGCACTGAAGCTTTCTTT. Encoded protein: CASSVEGGRGTEAFF.

The rearrangement joins TRBV10-3 to TRBJ2-7; D gene ambiguous. The germline V gene encodes CDR1 ENHRY and CDR2 SYGVKD. CDR3 length: 14 residues. Trimming shortened V by 3 bases and J by 7 bases, and 16 bases separated the two germline ends. The chain's CDR3 is CAISEVSQVGEQYF. The DNA of the CDR3 is TGTGCCATCAGTGAAGTCTCGCAGGTCGGAGAGCAGTACTTC.

The V gene is TRBV2, the J gene TRBJ1-6, with TRBD1 matching 7 bases. From germline, CDR1 is SNHLY and CDR2 FYNNEI. The CDR3 spans 13 residues. With V trimmed by 11 bases and J by 8 bases, 9 bases remained unmatched. CDR3 in amino acids: CACRTGEDSPLHF. As DNA, the CDR3 is TGTGCCTGCCGGACAGGAGAGGATTCACCCCTCCACTTT.

This chain's CDR3 is CATSRGLAGVMGGETQYF. As DNA, the CDR3 is TGTGCCACCAGCAGGGGACTAGCGGGAGTCATGGGTGGGGAGACCCAGTACTTC. V is TRBV15 and J is TRBJ2-5; 14 bases align to TRBD2. V lost 3 bases and J lost 5; bases outside the gene matches: 11. CDR1 and CDR2 (germline): LNHNV, YYDKDF (reference sequence). The CDR3 totals 18 residues.

This chain connects TRBV15 to TRBJ2-7; 10 bases line up with TRBD1. Trimming took 3 bases from V and 5 from J; bases not matched to a gene: 4. The CDR3 consists of 14 residues. The germline V gene has CDR1 LNHNV and CDR2 YYDKDF (reference sequence). Written as DNA, the CDR3 is TGTGCCACCAGCAGTGGGACAGGGGACAACGAGCAGTACTTC. Its protein is CATSSGTGDNEQYF.

This clone was seen only a few times. This rearrangement joins TRBV5-1 to TRBJ2-2; 9 bases line up with TRBD2. Germline V gives CDR1 SGHRS, CDR2 YFSETQ. The CDR3 loop spans 18 amino acids. Unmatched junction bases numbered 10, after V lost 0 bases and J lost 4 bases. The CDR3 sequence: CASSLVRLASGITGELFF. In DNA form, the CDR3 reads TGCGCCAGCAGCTTGGTCCGCTTGGCTAGCGGGATCACCGGGGAGCTGTTTTTT.

The chain is built from TRBV7-9 and TRBJ2-7, with a tentative D call TRBD2 (6 bases). The CDR3 is made up of 15 amino acids. The germline V gene encodes CDR1 SEHNR and CDR2 FQNEAQ (reference sequence). V lost 1 base and J lost 4, with 14 bases in between. The CDR3 spells CASSLDGGLIYEQYF. For the CDR3, the DNA is TGTGCCAGCAGCTTAGATGGAGGGTTAATATACGAGCAGTACTTC.

V usage is TRBV9 and J usage is TRBJ2-7, with TRBD1 matching 11 bases. The CDR3 runs 14 residues. Looked up from germline, CDR1 is SGDLS and CDR2 is YYNGEE. With V trimmed by 3 bases and J by 7 bases, 6 bases remained unmatched. The CDR3 region is CASSGTGGAGEQYF. The CDR3 nucleotides are TGTGCCAGCAGCGGGACAGGGGGCGCGGGGGAGCAGTACTTC.

The J gene is TRBJ1-1, the V gene TRBV6-6; D unclear. CDR1 MNHNY and CDR2 SVGAGI come from the germline V gene (reference sequence). V lost 0 bases and J lost 3, with 14 bases in between. The CDR3 extends over 16 amino acids. CDR3 sequence: CASSYSISLPHTEAFF. The CDR3 region has the DNA TGTGCCAGCAGTTACTCGATCTCCCTACCCCACACTGAAGCTTTCTTT.

The chain couples TRBV28 to TRBJ2-7; 9 bases align to TRBD2. This CDR3 has 16 amino acids. In germline, CDR1 is MDHEN, CDR2 SYDVKM. V lost 3 bases to trimming and J lost 3 bases; unmatched junction nucleotides: 9. The CDR3 DNA sequence: TGTGCCAGCAGTTTTAGCGGGAGCGGACGAAACTACGAGCAGTACTTC. Translation gives CASSFSGSGRNYEQYF.

The V and J genes are TRBV25-1 and TRBJ1-4, with a possible D match to TRBD1 (6 bases). Trimming took 2 bases from V and 7 from J, leaving 14 bases between them. Germline V lookup: CDR1 MGHDK, CDR2 SYGVNS. This CDR3 contains 15 residues. The CDR3 is CASSEGQSVGEKLFF. CDR3 nucleotide sequence: TGTGCCAGCAGTGAAGGACAGTCGGTGGGTGAAAAACTGTTTTTT.

About this clone: This likely reflects a read error, since a far larger clone is one base away. The same CDR3 is also encoded by other DNA sequences in this sample. CDR3 in amino acids: CASSQEAGITEAFF. CDR3 DNA: TGCGCCAGCAGCCAAGAGGCAGGGATCACTGAGGCTTTCTTT. This chain uses TRBV4-3 with TRBJ1-1; D might be TRBD1 (5 bases). This CDR3 spans 14 amino acids. Per germline, CDR1 LGHNA and CDR2 YSLEER.

This chain connects TRBV11-2 to TRBJ2-7; tentatively, D is TRBD1 (6 bases). The CDR3 consists of 14 residues. Germline-derived CDR1 and CDR2 are SGHAT and FQNNGV. Trimming shortened V by 5 bases and J by 4 bases, and 15 bases separated the two germline ends. CDR3 nucleotides: TGTGCCAGCAGCCTCCAGGGGATGGATTACGAGCAGTACTTC. Its protein product is CASSLQGMDYEQYF.